This T cell receptor beta chain comes out of a study of beta chain features in type 1 diabetes. Looking at the study overall: Researchers looked at 95 million to 140 million sorted cells across all samples. Study outcomes and limitations: Across all four CD4+ subsets, people with type 1 diabetes showed modestly shorter TCRB CDR3s.

Germline-derived CDR1 and CDR2 are SGHNT and YENEEA. The CDR3 runs to 14 residues. The J segment lost 5 bases and the V segment lost 1 base, leaving 3 bases of the junction unmatched. A note on this clone: Its antigen remains unknown.

All of the isolated RNA was reverse transcribed, so expressed TCRB transcripts were sequenced. Sequencing of naive, central memory and regulatory T cell samples gave an average of roughly 3.6 million reads. Measured with immunoSEQ multiplex PCR; TCRdb has only the in-frame clones, and not every one. The table lists approximately 70,000 clones, more than 45% of them singletons. This clonotype was obtained from a man under 40 with type 1 diabetes. The chain has TRBV11-3 and TRBJ2-7; 9 bases map to TRBD1. The sequencing input was central memory CD4+ T cells from blood. The CDR3 loop reads CASSLGDRVHEQYF. The CDR3 DNA follows: TGTGCCAGCAGCTTAGGGGACAGGGTTCACGAGCAGTACTTC.